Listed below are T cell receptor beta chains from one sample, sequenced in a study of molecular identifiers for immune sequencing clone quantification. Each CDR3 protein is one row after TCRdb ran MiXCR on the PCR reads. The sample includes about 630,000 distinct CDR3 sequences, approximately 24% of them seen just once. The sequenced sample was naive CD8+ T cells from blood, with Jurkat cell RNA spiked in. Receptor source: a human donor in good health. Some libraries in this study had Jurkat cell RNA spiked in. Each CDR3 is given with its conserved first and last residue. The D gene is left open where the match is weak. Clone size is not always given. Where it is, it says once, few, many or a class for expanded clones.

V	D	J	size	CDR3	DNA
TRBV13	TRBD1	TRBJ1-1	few	CASSSPGQGATEAFF	TGTGCCAGCAGCTCCCCGGGACAGGGGGCCACTGAAGCTTTCTTT
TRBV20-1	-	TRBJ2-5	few	CSARDPGQGIQETQYF	TGCAGTGCTAGAGATCCTGGGCAGGGGATTCAAGAGACCCAGTACTTC
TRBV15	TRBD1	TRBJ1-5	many	CATSSTGQGSMGNQPQHF	TGTGCCACCAGCAGTACGGGACAGGGGAGTATGGGCAATCAGCCCCAGCATTTT
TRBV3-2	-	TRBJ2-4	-	CASSQDVCWVAKNIQYF	TGTGCCAGCAGCCAAGATGTGTGTTGGGTAGCCAAAAACATTCAGTACTTC
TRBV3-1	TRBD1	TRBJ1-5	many	CASSQDREVQPQHF	TGTGCCAGCAGCCAGGACAGGGAGGTTCAGCCCCAGCATTTT
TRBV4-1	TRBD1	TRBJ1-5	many	CASSQGTGPQPQHF	TGCGCCAGCAGCCAAGGGACAGGGCCTCAGCCCCAGCATTTT
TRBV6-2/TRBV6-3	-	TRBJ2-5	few	CASSYRGTQETQYF	TGTGCCAGCAGTTACCGGGGGACGCAAGAGACCCAGTACTTC
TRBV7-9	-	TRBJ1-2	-	CASSSFKIYGYTF	TGTGCCAGCAGCTCCTTCAAGATCTATGGCTACACCTTC
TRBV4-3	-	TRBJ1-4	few	CASSQDRTALRLFF	TGCGCCAGCAGCCAAGATCGAACAGCTTTGAGACTGTTTTTT
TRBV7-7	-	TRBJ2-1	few	CASSLEVGIYNEQFF	TGTGCCAGCAGCTTAGAGGTGGGGATATACAATGAGCAGTTCTTC
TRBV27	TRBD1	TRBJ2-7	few	CASSIGGPNYEQYF	TGTGCCAGCAGTATAGGGGGCCCCAACTACGAGCAGTACTTC
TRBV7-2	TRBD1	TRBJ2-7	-	CASSYPLGTADYEQYF	TGTGCCAGCAGCTACCCCCTCGGGACAGCTGACTACGAGCAGTACTTC
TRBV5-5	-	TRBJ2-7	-	CDSSATWSYELYF	TGTGACAGCAGCGCCACGTGGTCCTACGAGCTGTACTTC
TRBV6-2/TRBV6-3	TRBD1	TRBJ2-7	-	CASSYLRQGVYEQYF	TGTGCCAGCAGTTACCTCAGACAGGGGGTCTACGAGCAGTACTTC
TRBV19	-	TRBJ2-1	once	CASSASFNQYNEQFF	TGTGCCAGTAGCGCGAGCTTCAACCAATACAATGAGCAGTTCTTC
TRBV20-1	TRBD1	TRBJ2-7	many	CSAYAGTGGYEQYF	TGCAGTGCTTATGCCGGGACAGGGGGCTACGAGCAGTACTTC
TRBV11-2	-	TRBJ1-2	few	CASSLGKNGYTF	TGTGCCAGCAGCTTAGGAAAGAATGGCTACACCTTC
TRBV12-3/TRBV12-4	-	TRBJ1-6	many	CASSSPGTNSPLHF	TGTGCCAGCAGTTCGCCGGGAACCAATTCACCCCTCCACTTT
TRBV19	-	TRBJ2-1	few	CASSSVSSYNEQFF	TGTGCCAGCTCTAGCGTAAGCTCCTACAATGAGCAGTTCTTC
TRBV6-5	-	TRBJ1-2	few	CASSETRHYGYTF	TGTGCCAGCAGCGAGACCAGGCACTATGGCTACACCTTC
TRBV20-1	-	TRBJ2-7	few	CSAPGGLGPSYEQYF	TGCAGTGCCCCGGGGGGCCTAGGACCTTCCTACGAGCAGTACTTC
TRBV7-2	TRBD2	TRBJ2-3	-	CASSLARLLAGHYKTTDTQYF	TGTGCCAGCAGCTTAGCGCGGCTACTAGCGGGCCATTACAAGACGACAGATACGCAGTATTTT
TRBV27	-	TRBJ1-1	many	CASRNGGRVEAFF	TGTGCCAGCAGGAACGGAGGACGGGTGGAAGCTTTCTTT
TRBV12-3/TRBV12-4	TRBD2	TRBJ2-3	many	CASSLGVAGPSTDTQYF	TGTGCCAGCAGTTTGGGGGTAGCGGGACCAAGCACAGATACGCAGTATTTT